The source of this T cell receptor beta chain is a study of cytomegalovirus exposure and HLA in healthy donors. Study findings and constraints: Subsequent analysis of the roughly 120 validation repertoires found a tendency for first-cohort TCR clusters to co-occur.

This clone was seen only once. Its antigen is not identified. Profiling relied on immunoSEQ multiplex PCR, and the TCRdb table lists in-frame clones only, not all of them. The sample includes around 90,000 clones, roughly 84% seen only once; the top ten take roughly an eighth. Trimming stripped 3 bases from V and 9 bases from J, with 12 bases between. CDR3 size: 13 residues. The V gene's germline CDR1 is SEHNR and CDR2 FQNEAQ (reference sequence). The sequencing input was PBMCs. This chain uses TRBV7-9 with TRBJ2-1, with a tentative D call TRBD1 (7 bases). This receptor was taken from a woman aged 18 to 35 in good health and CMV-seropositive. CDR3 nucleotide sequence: TGTGCCAGCAGCTTTCAGGGGGGCAGTGAGCAGTTCTTC. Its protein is CASSFQGGSEQFF.